One T cell receptor (beta chain) is described in this entry. This clonotype was recorded at least ten times. Its specific antigen is unknown. The sample holds no much larger clone one base away, and base qualities are not on file. The source of the sample is a study of response to subunit inactivated influenza vaccine (dated by TCRdb to 2016 to 2019). Regarding the complete study: Deep quantitative profiling of the T cell receptor repertoire was used in the study to follow responses to a trivalent subunit inactivated influenza vaccine.

The CDR3 contains 16 residues, cysteine and phenylalanine counted. Only CDR3 DNA is held: 48 bases, read in frame from base 1. The germline V gene sets CDR1 to SGHRS and CDR2 to YFSETQ. Trimming removed 4 bases from V and 1 base from J; the gene matches leave 10 bases unexplained. Preparation of the library involved RT-PCR. Data came from an Illumina HiSeq 2500. The public reads were run again by TCRdb, first through fastp at Q25 and then through MiXCR, and only productive beta chains were kept. Identical CDR3 protein sequences are pooled into one entry, listed with their most common genes and DNA. The table for this sample lists 400,000 to 650,000 distinct CDR3 sequences; under 8.5% of them were counted only once. The top ten hold approximately 14% of the sample. Here is what the overall study found, with its caveats: According to the authors, only a limited number of new T cells may be recruited by each seasonal influenza vaccination.

Sequencing was performed on PBMCs from blood, taken less than 30 months after vaccination. The chain links TRBV5-1 with TRBJ2-5, and 7 junctional nucleotides match TRBD1. The source is a man in his fifties or sixties who received an inactivated influenza vaccine. Donor details come from another sample of the same person, matched by shared clones. The CDR3 region: CASSRGVRQGQETQYF. Read as DNA, the sequence is TGCGCCAGCAGCCGTGGAGTCAGACAGGGCCAAGAGACCCAGTACTTC.